The text below deals with one TCR beta chain. Using immunoSEQ multiplex PCR, the repertoire was profiled, and TCRdb retains in-frame clones only, with some absent. The repertoire holds around 49,000 clones, with 78% as singletons. V was clipped by 0 bases and J by 6 bases; unmatched bases: 3. This CDR3 spans 14 amino acids. Germline loops: CDR1 SGHAT, CDR2 FQNNGV. The data are from a study of blood T cell repertoires in COVID-19. In the study overall: The United States, Italy and Spain were the sources of the acute and convalescent COVID-19 samples.

The gene calls are TRBV11-2 and TRBJ1-2, with TRBD1 matching over 8 bases. The sequence was collected from a woman aged 50 to 60 with acute COVID-19. Input material: PBMCs or T cells enriched from blood (not recorded which). The CDR3 loop is CASSLDVQGDGYTF. CDR3 sequence (DNA): TGTGCCAGCAGCTTAGATGTACAGGGGGATGGCTACACCTTC.